This TCR beta chain was obtained from a study of T cell repertoires in cytomegalovirus infection. One entry per CDR3 protein results from TCRdb running MiXCR on the reads. The data hold about 830,000 distinct CDR3 sequences, with less than 35% observed a single time. On this clonotype: Its antigen is not known.

V lost 4 bases and J 8 bases, leaving 17 bases between the germline ends. The CDR3 spans 13 residues. Germline lookup yields CDR1 DFQATT and CDR2 SNEGSKA (reference sequence). The V and J genes are TRBV20-1 and TRBJ1-2, with D unresolved. The receptor's source is a human donor in good health (CMV status not recorded). Some clones in this sample may be carry-over from other donors' samples. The sample was cultured CD8+ T cells from PBMCs, taken from culture after CMV antigen stimulation. CDR3 loop: CSATRAHLGGYTF. The CDR3 region has the DNA TGCAGTGCTACCCGGGCCCACTTAGGGGGCTACACCTTC.